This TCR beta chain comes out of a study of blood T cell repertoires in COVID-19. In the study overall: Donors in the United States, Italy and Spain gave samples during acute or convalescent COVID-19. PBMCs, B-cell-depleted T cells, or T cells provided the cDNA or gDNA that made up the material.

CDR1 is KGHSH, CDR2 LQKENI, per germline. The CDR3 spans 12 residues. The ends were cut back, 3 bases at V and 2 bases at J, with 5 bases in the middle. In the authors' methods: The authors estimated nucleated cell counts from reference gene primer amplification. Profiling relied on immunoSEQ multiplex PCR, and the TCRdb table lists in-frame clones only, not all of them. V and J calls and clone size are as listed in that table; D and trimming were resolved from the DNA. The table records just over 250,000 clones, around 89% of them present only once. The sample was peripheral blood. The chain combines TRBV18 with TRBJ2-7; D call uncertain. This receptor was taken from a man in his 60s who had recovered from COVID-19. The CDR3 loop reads CASSPQTYEQYF. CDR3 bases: TGTGCCAGCTCACCCCAGACCTACGAGCAGTACTTC.